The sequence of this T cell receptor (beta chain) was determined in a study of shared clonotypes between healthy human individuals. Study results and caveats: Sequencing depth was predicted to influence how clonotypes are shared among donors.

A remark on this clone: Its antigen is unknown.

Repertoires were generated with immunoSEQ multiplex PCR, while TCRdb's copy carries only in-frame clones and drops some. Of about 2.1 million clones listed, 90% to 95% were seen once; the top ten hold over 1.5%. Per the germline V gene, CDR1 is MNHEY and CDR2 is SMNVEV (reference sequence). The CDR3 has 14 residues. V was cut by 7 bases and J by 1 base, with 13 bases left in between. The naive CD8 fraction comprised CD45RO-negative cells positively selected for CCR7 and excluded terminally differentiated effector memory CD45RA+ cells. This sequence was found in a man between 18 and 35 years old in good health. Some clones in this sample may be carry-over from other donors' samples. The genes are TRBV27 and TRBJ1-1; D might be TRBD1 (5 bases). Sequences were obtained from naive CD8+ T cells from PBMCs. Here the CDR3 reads CASTRVAGNTEAFF. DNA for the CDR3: TGTGCCAGCACCAGGGTTGCAGGGAACACTGAAGCTTTCTTT.